Following are 8 T cell receptor beta chains from one sample sequenced in a study of shared clonotypes between healthy human individuals. The assay was immunoSEQ multiplex PCR, and TCRdb's table has in-frame clones only and misses some. This sample carries approximately 640,000 clones, 90% of them seen once, and the ten largest clones take about a third. Material for sequencing was memory CD8+ T cells from PBMCs. The subset is: CD45RO+ cells pooled with CCR7-negative TemRA cells. All receptors derive from a man between 18 and 29 years old in good health. Some clones in this sample may be carry-over from other donors' samples.

The chain has TRBV2 and TRBJ2-5; D possibly matches TRBD1 or TRBD2 (5 bases each). Looked up from germline, CDR1 is SNHLY and CDR2 is FYNNEI. The CDR3 totals 17 residues. Trimming left V 0 bases short and J 1 base short, with 15 bases between. The CDR3 reads CASSEAAGAGLQETQYF. CDR3 in DNA: TGTGCCAGCAGTGAAGCGGCCGGGGCGGGTCTCCAAGAGACCCAGTACTTC.

V gene TRBV7-8 combines with J gene TRBJ1-4, with a tentative D call TRBD1 (6 bases). Trimming removed 2 bases at V and 3 bases at J, with 10 bases between. Germline CDR1 SGHVS, CDR2 FQNEAQ. The CDR3 is made up of 15 amino acids. The CDR3 protein is CASSLRQASNEKLFF. CDR3 nucleotides: TGTGCCAGCAGCTTAAGACAGGCTTCTAATGAAAAACTGTTTTTT. The full variable domain, with the rest looked up from reference TRBV7-8 and TRBJ1-4, is GAGVSQSPRYKVAKRGQDVALRCDPISGHVSLFWYQQALGQGPEFLTYFQNEAQLDKSGLPSDRFFAERPEGSVSTLKIQRTQQEDSAVYLCASSLRQASNEKLFFGSGTQLSVL.

The count of this clone is one. Other DNA sequences in the same sample also yield this CDR3. The CDR3 DNA reads TGTGCCAGTAGTTCGGACCGGGAGGGCAATCAGCCCCAGCATTTT. Protein sequence: CASSSDREGNQPQHF. V is TRBV19 and J is TRBJ1-5; D call uncertain. V gave up 5 bases and J gave up 2 bases, with 13 bases separating them. Per germline, CDR1 LNHDA and CDR2 SQIVND (reference sequence). The CDR3 is 15 residues long. Full variable domain (rest looked up from reference TRBV19 and TRBJ1-5): DGGITQSPKYLFRKEGQNVTLSCEQNLNHDAMYWYRQDPGQGLRLIYYSQIVNDFQKGDIAEGYSVSREKKESFPLTVTSAQKNPTAFYLCASSSDREGNQPQHFGDGTRLSIL.

This rearrangement joins TRBV5-1 to TRBJ1-1; tentatively, D is TRBD1 (6 bases). Germline values: CDR1 SGHRS, CDR2 YFSETQ. The V and J ends lost 3 bases and 8 bases respectively, with 14 bases between them. This CDR3 is built from 13 residues. The CDR3 DNA is TGCGCCAGCAGCTGGTTCGGGGGGCAAGAAGCTTTCTTT. As protein: CASSWFGGQEAFF.

This chain links TRBV6-1 with TRBJ2-6, with a weak D call TRBD1 (6 bases). The length of the CDR3 is 16 residues. Between the trimmed V and J ends, which lost 4 bases and 4 bases, there was a span of 14 bases. Germline CDR1 reads MNHNS; CDR2 reads SASEGT. The CDR3 sequence is CASSGKGVLGANVLTF. CDR3 coding DNA: TGTGCCAGCAGTGGAAAGGGGGTTTTGGGGGCCAACGTCCTGACTTTC.

On this clone: Distinct nucleotide sequences in the sample also encode this CDR3. As DNA, the CDR3 is TGTGCCAGCAGTTACTCGGGGGGAAACACTGAAGCTTTCTTT. This codes for CASSYSGGNTEAFF. The chain has TRBV6-5 and TRBJ1-1; TRBD1 might be the D (5 bases). The V gene lost 0 bases and the J gene lost 2 bases, with 7 bases spanning the gap. CDR3 length: 14 residues. The germline V gene encodes CDR1 MNHEY and CDR2 SVGAGI.

CDR3 in amino acids: CASSHGPPGAFF. CDR3 coding DNA: TGTGCCAGCAGCCATGGGCCCCCGGGAGCTTTCTTT. The chain recombines TRBV7-9 with TRBJ1-1; D is unclear. Trimming stripped 5 bases from V and 10 bases from J, with 14 bases between. This CDR3 comprises 12 residues. Germline values: CDR1 SEHNR, CDR2 FQNEAQ (reference sequence).

This rearrangement joins TRBV6-1 to TRBJ2-7; D gene uncertain. The CDR3 totals 15 residues. CDR1 is MNHNS, CDR2 SASEGT, per germline. Trimming took 2 bases from V and 3 from J, leaving 14 bases between them. This CDR3 is CASSERLIGLYEQYF. The CDR3 DNA reads as TGTGCCAGCAGTGAAAGGTTGATTGGCCTCTACGAGCAGTACTTC.